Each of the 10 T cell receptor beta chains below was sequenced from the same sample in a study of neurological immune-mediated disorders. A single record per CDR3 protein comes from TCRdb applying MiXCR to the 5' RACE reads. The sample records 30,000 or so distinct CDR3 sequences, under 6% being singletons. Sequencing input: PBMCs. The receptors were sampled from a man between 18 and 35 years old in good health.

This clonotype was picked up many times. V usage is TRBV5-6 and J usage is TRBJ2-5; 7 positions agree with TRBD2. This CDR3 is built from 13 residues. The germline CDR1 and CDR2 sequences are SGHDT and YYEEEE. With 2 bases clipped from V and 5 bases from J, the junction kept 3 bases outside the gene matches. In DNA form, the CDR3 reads TGTGCCAGCAGCTTTGGGGGGGAGGAGACCCAGTACTTC. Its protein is CASSFGGEETQYF.

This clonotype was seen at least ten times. The DNA of the CDR3 is TGTGCCAGCAGTGAAGAAGGGAAGAACTATGGCTACACCTTC. Translating gives CASSEEGKNYGYTF. This sequence joins TRBV2 and TRBJ1-2, with D unresolved. This CDR3 region has 14 residues. The ends were cut back, 1 base at V and 2 bases at J, with 8 bases in the middle. The germline gives CDR1 SNHLY, CDR2 FYNNEI. Full variable domain (remainder filled in from reference TRBV2 and TRBJ1-2): EPEVTQTPSHQVTQMGQEVILRCVPISNHLYFYWYRQILGQKVEFLVSFYNNEISEKSEIFDDQFSVERPDGSNFTLKIRSTKLEDSAMYFCASSEEGKNYGYTFGSGTRLTVV.

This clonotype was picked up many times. The CDR3 DNA follows: TGCAGCGTCGTTGGGACGGATAGCAATCAGCCCCAGCATTTT. Protein sequence: CSVVGTDSNQPQHF. The V gene is TRBV29-1, the J gene TRBJ1-5; tentative D call: TRBD1 (5 bases). From germline, CDR1 is SQVTM and CDR2 ANQGSEA. V lost 6 bases and J 0 bases, leaving 12 bases between the germline ends. The CDR3 spans 14 residues.

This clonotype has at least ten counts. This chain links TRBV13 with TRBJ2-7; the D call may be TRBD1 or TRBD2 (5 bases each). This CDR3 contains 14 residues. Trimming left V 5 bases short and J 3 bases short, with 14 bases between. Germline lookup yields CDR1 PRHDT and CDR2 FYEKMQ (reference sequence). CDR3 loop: CASSAGKRVYEQYF. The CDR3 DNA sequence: TGTGCCAGCAGCGCAGGGAAGAGGGTCTACGAGCAGTACTTC.

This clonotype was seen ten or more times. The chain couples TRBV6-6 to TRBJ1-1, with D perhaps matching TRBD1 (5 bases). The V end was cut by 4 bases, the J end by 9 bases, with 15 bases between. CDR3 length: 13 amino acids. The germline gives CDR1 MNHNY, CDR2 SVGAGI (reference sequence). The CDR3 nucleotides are TGTGCCAGCAGTTTCGGGACCCCCATAAAAGCTTTCTTT. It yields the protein CASSFGTPIKAFF.

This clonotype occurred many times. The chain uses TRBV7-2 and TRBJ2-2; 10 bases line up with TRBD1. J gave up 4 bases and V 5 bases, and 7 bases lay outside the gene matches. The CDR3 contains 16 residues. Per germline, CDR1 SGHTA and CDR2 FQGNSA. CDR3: CASSRRQGAGTGELFF. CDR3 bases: TGTGCCAGCAGCCGACGACAGGGGGCTGGCACCGGGGAGCTGTTTTTT.

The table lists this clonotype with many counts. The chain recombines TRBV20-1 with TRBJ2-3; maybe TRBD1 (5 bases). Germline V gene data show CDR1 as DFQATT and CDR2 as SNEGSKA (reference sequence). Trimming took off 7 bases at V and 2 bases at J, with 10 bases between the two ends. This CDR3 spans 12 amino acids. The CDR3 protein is CSGVRDTDTQYF. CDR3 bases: TGCAGTGGCGTCAGGGACACAGATACGCAGTATTTT.

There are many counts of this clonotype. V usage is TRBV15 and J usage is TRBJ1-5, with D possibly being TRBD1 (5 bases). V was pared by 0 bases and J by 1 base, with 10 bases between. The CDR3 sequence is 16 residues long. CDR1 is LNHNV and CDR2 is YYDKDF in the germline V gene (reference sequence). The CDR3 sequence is CATSRDFGGSNQPQHF. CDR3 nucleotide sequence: TGTGCCACCAGCAGAGATTTTGGGGGGAGCAATCAGCCCCAGCATTTT.

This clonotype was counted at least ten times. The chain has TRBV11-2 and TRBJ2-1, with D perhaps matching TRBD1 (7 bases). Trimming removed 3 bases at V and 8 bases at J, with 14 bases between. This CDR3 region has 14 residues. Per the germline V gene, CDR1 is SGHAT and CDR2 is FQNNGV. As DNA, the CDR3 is TGTGCCAGCAGCTTTCGACAGGGAGGCGATGAGCAGTTCTTC. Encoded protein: CASSFRQGGDEQFF.

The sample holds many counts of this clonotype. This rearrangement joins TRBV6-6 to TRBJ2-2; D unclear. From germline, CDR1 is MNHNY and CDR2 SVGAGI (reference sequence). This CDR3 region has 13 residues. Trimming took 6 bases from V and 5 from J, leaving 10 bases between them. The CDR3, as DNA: TGTGCCAGCAGGCAAGTCGTGACCGGGGAGCTGTTTTTT. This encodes CASRQVVTGELFF.